A selection of T cell receptor beta chains follows, all from one sample in a study of blood T cell repertoires in COVID-19. Here immunoSEQ multiplex PCR was the method, and the copy in TCRdb shows in-frame clones only, minus some. The sample consists of some 180,000 clones, about four fifths of them appearing once. The specimen was peripheral blood. These receptors all come from a woman aged 80 or over with acute or convalescent COVID-19. The CDR3 runs from the conserved cysteine through the conserved F or W. D genes are given only for firm matches. Clone size is not always given. Where it is, it says once, few, many or a class for expanded clones.

J	size	D	V	CDR3	DNA
TRBJ2-2	.	.	TRBV14	CASSHPLTNTGELFF	TGTGCCAGCAGCCATCCCCTTACGAACACCGGGGAGCTGTTTTTT
TRBJ2-7	.	.	TRBV7-2	CASSSSVSSYEQYF	TGTGCCAGCAGCTCTAGCGTTAGCTCCTACGAGCAGTACTTC
TRBJ2-5	.	.	TRBV19	CASSISPTYQETQYF	TGTGCCAGTAGTATAAGCCCAACGTACCAAGAGACCCAGTACTTC
TRBJ1-1	.	TRBD1	TRBV6-6	CASSYSGQGYTEAFF	TGTGCCAGCAGTTACTCGGGACAGGGCTACACTGAAGCTTTCTTT
TRBJ1-1	.	.	TRBV12-3/TRBV12-4	CASSVGANTEAFF	TGTGCCAGCAGTGTTGGGGCGAACACTGAAGCTTTCTTT
TRBJ1-6	.	TRBD1	TRBV5-1	CASSHRQGNDSPLHF	TGCGCCAGCAGCCACCGACAGGGTAATGATTCACCCCTCCACTTT
TRBJ1-4	few	TRBD1	TRBV6-6	CASRNRQGREKLFF	TGTGCCAGCAGAAACAGACAGGGGCGAGAAAAACTGTTTTTT
TRBJ2-2	.	.	TRBV7-2	CASSLDSGFNTGELFF	TGTGCCAGCAGCTTAGATTCCGGGTTCAACACCGGGGAGCTGTTTTTT
TRBJ1-5	.	TRBD1	TRBV12-3/TRBV12-4	CASGQGGNQPQHF	TGTGCCAGCGGTCAGGGGGGCAATCAGCCCCAGCATTTT
TRBJ1-2	.	.	TRBV12-5	CASGPSGSIYGYTF	TGTGCTAGTGGTCCTTCCGGGTCGATCTATGGCTACACCTTC
TRBJ1-2	.	.	TRBV10-3	CAISATTGAHYGYTF	TGTGCCATCAGTGCAACGACAGGCGCCCACTATGGCTACACCTTC
TRBJ1-4	.	.	TRBV2	CASSEARQLNEKLFF	TGTGCCAGCAGTGAAGCGCGGCAGCTTAATGAAAAACTGTTTTTT
TRBJ1-6	.	.	TRBV7-2	CASSLHGRVNNSPLHF	TGTGCCAGCAGCTTACATGGTCGGGTCAATAATTCACCCCTCCACTTT
TRBJ2-1	few	TRBD2	TRBV7-2	CASIFGTSGYAGGNEQFF	TGTGCCAGCATCTTCGGGACTAGCGGGTACGCGGGGGGCAATGAGCAGTTCTTC
TRBJ1-3	.	TRBD1	TRBV7-2	CASSPGQGSNTIYF	TGTGCCAGCAGCCCAGGACAGGGAAGTAACACCATATATTTT
TRBJ2-7	.	.	TRBV5-1	CASSLAGQTYEQYF	TGCGCCAGCAGCTTGGCCGGACAGACCTACGAGCAGTACTTC
TRBJ1-2	.	TRBD1	TRBV30	CAWSTTGYGYTF	TGTGCCTGGAGTACGACAGGGTATGGCTACACCTTC
TRBJ1-2	.	TRBD1	TRBV6-1	CASSDRDRGEGYTF	TGTGCCAGCAGTGACCGAGACAGGGGTGAAGGCTACACCTTC
TRBJ2-7	.	.	TRBV6-5	CASSSVYEQYF	TGTGCCAGCAGTTCTGTCTACGAGCAGTACTTC
TRBJ2-1	.	TRBD2	TRBV5-1	CASSLVLAGGPGEQFF	TGCGCCAGCAGCTTGGTCCTAGCGGGGGGGCCTGGTGAGCAGTTCTTC